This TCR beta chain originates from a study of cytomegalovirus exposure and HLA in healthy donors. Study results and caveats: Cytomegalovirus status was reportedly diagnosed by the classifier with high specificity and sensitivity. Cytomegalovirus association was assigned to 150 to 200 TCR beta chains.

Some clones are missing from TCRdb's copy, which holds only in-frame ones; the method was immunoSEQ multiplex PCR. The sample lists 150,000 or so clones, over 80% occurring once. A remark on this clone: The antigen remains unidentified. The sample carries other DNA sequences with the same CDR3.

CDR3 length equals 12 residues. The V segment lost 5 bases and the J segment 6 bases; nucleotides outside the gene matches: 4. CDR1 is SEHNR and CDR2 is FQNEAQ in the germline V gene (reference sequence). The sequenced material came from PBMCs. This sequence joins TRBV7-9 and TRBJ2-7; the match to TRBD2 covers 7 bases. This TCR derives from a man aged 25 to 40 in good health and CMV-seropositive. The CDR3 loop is CASSLGRGEQYF. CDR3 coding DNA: TGTGCCAGCAGCCTGGGGAGGGGCGAGCAGTACTTC.